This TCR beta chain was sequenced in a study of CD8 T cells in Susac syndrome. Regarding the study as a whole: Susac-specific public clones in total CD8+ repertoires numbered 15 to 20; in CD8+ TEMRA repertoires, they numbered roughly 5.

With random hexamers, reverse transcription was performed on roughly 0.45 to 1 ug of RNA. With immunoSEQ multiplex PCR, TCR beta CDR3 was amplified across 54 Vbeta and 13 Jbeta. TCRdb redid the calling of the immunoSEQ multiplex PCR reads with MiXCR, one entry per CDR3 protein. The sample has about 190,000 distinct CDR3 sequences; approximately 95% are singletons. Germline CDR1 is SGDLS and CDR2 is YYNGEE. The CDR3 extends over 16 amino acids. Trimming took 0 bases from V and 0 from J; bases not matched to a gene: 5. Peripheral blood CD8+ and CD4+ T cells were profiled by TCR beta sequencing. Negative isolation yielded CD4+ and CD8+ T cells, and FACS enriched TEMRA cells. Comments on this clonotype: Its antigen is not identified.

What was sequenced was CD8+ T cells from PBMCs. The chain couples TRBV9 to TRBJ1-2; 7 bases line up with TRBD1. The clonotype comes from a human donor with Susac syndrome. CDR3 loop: CASSVALQGANYGYTF. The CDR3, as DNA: TGTGCCAGCAGCGTAGCTCTGCAGGGGGCTAACTATGGCTACACCTTC.